This TCR beta chain is drawn from a study of blood T cell repertoires in COVID-19. At the level of the study: The samples span acute and convalescent COVID-19 from the United States, Italy and Spain.

Trimming pared 5 bases from V and 2 bases from J, leaving 4 bases between. The CDR3 contains 12 residues. CDR1 is SQVTM and CDR2 is ANQGSEA in the germline V gene. As processed by the authors: Amplification with reference gene primers provided the estimates of nucleated cell counts. The table came from immunoSEQ multiplex PCR; TCRdb's copy has only in-frame clones and leaves some out. D and trimming come from the DNA, and the V and J calls and clone size come from that table. The sample lists about 90,000 clones, around four fifths occurring once. The source material was peripheral blood. The genes are TRBV29-1 and TRBJ2-6; no clear D. The TCR was taken from a human donor in a cohort sampled during active COVID-19. CDR3 DNA: TGCAGCGTTAACACTGGGGCCAACGTCCTGACTTTC. It is translated as CSVNTGANVLTF.